Following are 18 T cell receptor beta chains from one sample sequenced in a study of memory CD4+ T cells and cytomegalovirus serostatus. Assay: immunoSEQ multiplex PCR; the TCRdb copy retains only in-frame clones and omits some. The sample holds 50,000 or so clones, around 81% seen once. Single viable CD3+CD4+CD8-CD45RO+ cells were sorted as the memory CD4+ T cells. Sequencing used memory CD4+ T cells from blood. These receptors all stem from an adult in good health and CMV-seronegative.

The rearrangement links TRBV11-2 to TRBJ2-1; tentatively, D is TRBD1 (6 bases). V was pared by 7 bases and J by 5 bases, with 15 bases between. Germline-derived CDR1 and CDR2 are SGHAT and FQNNGV. CDR3 length: 14 residues. CDR3 sequence: CASTLTAGDNEQFF. The CDR3 region has the DNA TGTGCCAGCACCCTTACAGCAGGGGACAATGAGCAGTTCTTC.

This chain joins TRBV28 and TRBJ1-5, with 8 bases that match TRBD1. The CDR3 is 15 residues long. The V segment lost 6 bases and the J segment 3 bases; nucleotides outside the gene matches: 7. Germline-derived CDR1 and CDR2 are MDHEN and SYDVKM. The CDR3 coding sequence is TGTGCCAGCAGATCGGACAGGGTCATCAATCAGCCCCAGCATTTT. This encodes CASRSDRVINQPQHF.

The rearrangement links TRBV7-9 to TRBJ1-1; weak D call: TRBD1 (5 bases). This CDR3 has 12 residues. V shed 5 bases and J shed 4 bases, with 8 bases lying between them. Germline CDR1 reads SEHNR; CDR2 reads FQNEAQ (reference sequence). CDR3 nucleotides: TGTGCCAGCAGCCGGGGACTCACTGAAGCTTTCTTT. It specifies CASSRGLTEAFF.

The chain employs TRBV15 and TRBJ2-5; D is unclear. CDR3 length: 16 amino acids. The V end lost 0 bases, the J end lost 2 bases, and 13 bases lay between the germline ends. Germline assignment: CDR1 LNHNV and CDR2 YYDKDF (reference sequence). The DNA of the CDR3 is TGTGCCACCAGCAGAGATAACGGACGGATACAAGAGACCCAGTACTTC. As protein: CATSRDNGRIQETQYF.

The chain has TRBV7-9 and TRBJ1-1; 7 positions agree with TRBD1. CDR1 is SEHNR and CDR2 is FQNEAQ in the germline V gene (reference sequence). Trimming removed 4 bases from V and 3 bases from J; junction bases left unmatched: 11. CDR3 size: 16 residues. Here the CDR3 reads CASSSPRQGPDTEAFF. DNA for the CDR3: TGTGCCAGCAGCTCCCCAAGACAGGGTCCGGACACTGAAGCTTTCTTT. Filled out from reference TRBV7-9 and TRBJ1-1, the complete variable domain reads DTGVSQNPRHKITKRGQNVTFRCDPISEHNRLYWYRQTLGQGPEFLTYFQNEAQLEKSRLLSDRFSAERPKGSFSTLEIQRTEQGDSAMYLCASSSPRQGPDTEAFFGQGTRLTVV.

This chain uses TRBV4-3 with TRBJ2-7; D is tentatively TRBD1 or TRBD2 (5 bases each). Germline CDR1 reads LGHNA; CDR2 reads YSLEER. The CDR3 extends over 15 amino acids. The V gene lost 1 base and the J gene lost 4 bases, with 14 bases spanning the gap. The chain's CDR3 is CASSQGGRGPYEQYF. Written as DNA, the CDR3 is TGCGCCAGCAGCCAAGGCGGACGGGGACCTTACGAGCAGTACTTC.

This chain joins TRBV11-3 and TRBJ2-5; D perhaps matches TRBD2 (7 bases). The length of the CDR3 is 15 residues. The germline V gene has CDR1 SGHNT and CDR2 YENEEA. The ends were cut back, 0 bases at V and 5 bases at J, with 13 bases in the middle. This CDR3 is CASSLDGTTGETQYF. CDR3 coding DNA: TGTGCCAGCAGCTTAGATGGGACTACAGGGGAGACCCAGTACTTC.

CDR3 sequence reads: CASSQIGGRIYEQYF. The CDR3 DNA is TGCGCCAGCAGCCAGATCGGGGGACGAATCTACGAGCAGTACTTC. The rearrangement uses TRBV4-1 and TRBJ2-7; D possibly corresponds to TRBD2 (6 bases). Germline CDR1 reads MGHRA; CDR2 reads YSYEKL. The CDR3 is made up of 15 amino acids. Between the trimmed V and J ends, which lost 3 bases and 3 bases, there was a span of 15 bases.

The genes are TRBV4-1 and TRBJ2-3; TRBD2 agrees at 14 bases. Per the germline V gene, CDR1 is MGHRA and CDR2 is YSYEKL. J gave up 3 bases and V 1 base, and 3 bases lay outside the gene matches. The CDR3 totals 17 residues. The CDR3 DNA reads TGCGCCAGCAGCCAAGTCGGGACTAGCGGGGGAACAGATACGCAGTATTTT. Translation: CASSQVGTSGGTDTQYF.

In the case of this clone: The junction does not match germline at one end; this may be a read error. This sequence joins TRBV7-7 and TRBJ2-7, with 7 bases matching TRBD2. The germline V gene encodes CDR1 SSHAT and CDR2 FNYEAQ (reference sequence). The CDR3 has 13 residues. CDR3 DNA: TGTGCTAGCAGCTTGGGGGAGGGCTACGAGCAGTACTTC. Its protein is CASSLGEGYEQYF.

V gene TRBV19 combines with J gene TRBJ1-1; TRBD1 agrees at 10 bases. The CDR3 extends over 15 amino acids. Trimming removed 10 bases from V and 5 bases from J; junction bases left unmatched: 13. Per the germline V gene, CDR1 is LNHDA and CDR2 is SQIVND (reference sequence). The CDR3 sequence is CATSPTGGALTEAFF. The CDR3 nucleotides read TGTGCCACCTCCCCGACAGGGGGCGCGTTGACTGAAGCTTTCTTT.

The chain is built from TRBV5-5 and TRBJ2-2; 7 bases map to TRBD2. The CDR3 extends over 14 amino acids. The V segment lost 4 bases and the J segment 7 bases; nucleotides outside the gene matches: 7. In germline, CDR1 is SGHKS, CDR2 YYEKEE (reference sequence). CDR3 region: CASSILAVDGELFF. In nucleotides, the CDR3 is TGTGCCAGCAGCATCCTAGCGGTGGACGGGGAGCTGTTTTTT.

This clone has just a few counts. The J gene is TRBJ2-7, the V gene TRBV5-4; 12 bases align to TRBD2. The CDR3 spans 17 residues. CDR1 SGHNT and CDR2 YYREEE come from the germline V gene (reference sequence). The V gene end was trimmed by 0 bases and the J gene end by 1 base; junction bases not matched to a gene: 5. This chain's CDR3 is CASSLAGLAGISYEQYF. In nucleotides, the CDR3 is TGTGCCAGCAGCTTGGCTGGACTAGCGGGGATTTCCTACGAGCAGTACTTC.

This clone was counted between two and nine times. The chain joins TRBV6-6 to TRBJ1-1, with D unresolved. Germline V lookup: CDR1 MNHNY, CDR2 SVGAGI (reference sequence). Between the trimmed V and J ends, which lost 2 bases and 3 bases, there was a span of 7 bases. The CDR3 spans 13 residues. The CDR3 DNA reads TGTGCCAGCAGTTACGTGATGTACACTGAAGCTTTCTTT. It encodes CASSYVMYTEAFF.

The chain links TRBV29-1 to TRBJ1-2, with a weak D call TRBD1 (6 bases). Germline values: CDR1 SQVTM, CDR2 ANQGSEA. The CDR3 spans 12 residues. V lost 5 bases and J lost 4, with 11 bases in between. The CDR3, as DNA: TGCAGCGTTACCGACAGGATCTATGGCTACACCTTC. Its translation is CSVTDRIYGYTF.

The chain uses TRBV9 and TRBJ1-4; D is possibly TRBD1 (6 bases). With 0 bases removed from V and 6 bases from J, the gap between germline ends came to 15 bases. CDR1 is SGDLS and CDR2 is YYNGEE in the germline V gene. The CDR3 sequence is 16 residues long. DNA of the CDR3: TGTGCCAGCAGCGTAGTAGTCGGGGCAGGGGATGAAAAACTGTTTTTT. Translating it yields CASSVVVGAGDEKLFF.

The chain carries TRBV6-1 and TRBJ2-1; TRBD2 aligns across 7 bases. CDR3 length equals 14 residues. Germline values: CDR1 MNHNS, CDR2 SASEGT. V lost 11 bases and J lost 5; bases outside the gene matches: 12. CDR3 protein: CAACKASGNNEQFF. In DNA, the CDR3 is TGTGCCGCCTGCAAGGCTAGCGGCAACAATGAGCAGTTCTTC.

There are a few counts of this clone. The chain couples TRBV7-2 to TRBJ1-5; D not resolved. This CDR3 is 12 amino acids long. CDR1 SGHTA and CDR2 FQGNSA come from the germline V gene. V was pared by 5 bases and J by 5 bases, with 7 bases between. The CDR3 sequence: CASSEPDQPQHF. The CDR3, as DNA: TGTGCCAGCAGCGAGCCGGATCAGCCCCAGCATTTT.